This TCR beta chain was retrieved from a study of shared clonotypes between healthy human individuals. Across the study: There were three CD4 naive, three CD4 memory, two CD8 naive and one CD8 memory plates per donor.

J was trimmed by 5 bases and V by 6 bases; bases with no gene match: 11. The CDR3 is 14 amino acids. Germline V gives CDR1 SQVTM, CDR2 ANQGSEA. TCRdb's table, derived via immunoSEQ multiplex PCR, lists solely in-frame clones and lacks some. Of 950,000 to 1,200,000 clones in the sample, roughly 77% were seen once. Healthy and HIV-negative, the adult donors had no recent acute infections or vaccinations. This sequence originates from a man aged 18 to 29 in good health. Some clones in this sample may be carry-over from other donors' samples. This chain joins TRBV29-1 and TRBJ2-3, with TRBD2 identical over 7 bases. Material for sequencing was memory CD4+ T cells from PBMCs. Described subset: CD45RA-negative fraction. The CDR3 DNA sequence: TGCAGCGTCATCGCGGGAGCGGGTTTAGATACGCAGTATTTT. Translated, it gives CSVIAGAGLDTQYF.